One and the same sample provided the 26 T cell receptor beta chains below, sequenced in a study of identical twins. TCRdb reprocessed the 5' RACE reads via MiXCR and lists one record per CDR3 protein. The sample consists of some 100,000 distinct CDR3 sequences, about 5.6% of them appearing once. The source material was memory T cells sorted from blood. These receptor sequences come from a woman in her forties or fifties in good health.

This clonotype was recorded many times. The CDR3 spells CATKGQGTTDTQYF. The DNA for the CDR3 is TGTGCCACAAAGGGACAGGGGACTACAGATACGCAGTATTTT. The chain is built from TRBV19 and TRBJ2-3; 10 bases line up with TRBD1. CDR1 is LNHDA, CDR2 SQIVND, per germline (reference sequence). V was clipped by 10 bases and J by 3 bases; unmatched bases: 7. This CDR3 is 14 amino acids long.

This clonotype was recorded at least ten times. The genes are TRBV28 and TRBJ2-5; tentative D call: TRBD2 (6 bases). The CDR3 consists of 14 residues. From germline, CDR1 is MDHEN and CDR2 SYDVKM. V lost 2 bases, J lost 5 bases, and 12 bases lay in between. In DNA, the CDR3 is TGTGCCAGCAGTTTAACGGGAGTCAGGGAGACCCAGTACTTC. It specifies CASSLTGVRETQYF.

Ten or more counts support this clonotype. The chain uses TRBV5-4 and TRBJ2-3; D not certain. The germline V gene encodes CDR1 SGHNT and CDR2 YYREEE (reference sequence). Deletions cut 5 bases from V and 2 bases from J, with 18 bases between. The CDR3 sequence is 16 residues long. The CDR3, as DNA: TGTGCCAGCAGGGACGGACGGCCTAAGAACACAGATACGCAGTATTTT. Its protein is CASRDGRPKNTDTQYF.

This clonotype was detected many times. The chain joins TRBV7-2 to TRBJ1-1; maybe TRBD1 (6 bases). Trimming took 5 bases from V and 13 from J, leaving 20 bases between them. The CDR3 loop spans 13 amino acids. Per the germline V gene, CDR1 is SGHTA and CDR2 is FQGNSA. The CDR3 protein is CASSRDTGVVDFF. For the CDR3, the DNA is TGTGCCAGCAGCCGGGACACGGGAGTTGTTGATTTCTTT.

This clonotype was seen a handful of times. V and J are TRBV5-5 and TRBJ1-5, with D perhaps TRBD1 (6 bases). The V end was cut by 7 bases, the J end by 4 bases, with 15 bases between. The CDR3 runs to 14 residues. The germline gives CDR1 SGHKS, CDR2 YYEKEE (reference sequence). CDR3 loop: CASARQGTNQPQHF. CDR3 nucleotide sequence: TGTGCCAGCGCCCGGCAGGGGACTAATCAGCCCCAGCATTTT.

The V gene is TRBV19, the J gene TRBJ2-5; unclear D gene. V was cut by 6 bases and J by 5 bases, with 10 bases left in between. The germline V gene has CDR1 LNHDA and CDR2 SQIVND (reference sequence). This CDR3 is built from 12 residues. In nucleotides, the CDR3 is TGTGCCAGTAGGCAGGCCGGTGAGACCCAGTACTTC. Its translation: CASRQAGETQYF.

This clonotype was picked up a small number of times. V usage is TRBV7-8 and J usage is TRBJ2-7; D may be TRBD1 (6 bases). CDR3 length: 16 residues. The germline V gene has CDR1 SGHVS and CDR2 FQNEAQ. Trimming left V 5 bases short and J 0 bases short, with 17 bases between. The CDR3 sequence: CASSPPRTVSSYEQYF. The CDR3 coding sequence is TGTGCCAGCAGCCCCCCAAGGACAGTGAGCTCCTACGAGCAGTACTTC.

This clonotype is judged medium-sized (0.01 to 0.1%). J is TRBJ1-3 and V is TRBV12-3 or TRBV12-4; no reliable D call. CDR3 length: 15 residues. Trimming stripped 7 bases from V and 0 bases from J, with 13 bases between. CDR3 amino acids: CASNDAGISGNTIYF. The CDR3 DNA reads TGTGCCAGCAATGACGCCGGCATCTCTGGAAACACCATATATTTT.

This clonotype occurred many times. The rearrangement links TRBV12-3 or TRBV12-4 to TRBJ2-1; 8 bases are a match to TRBD2. Losses at the gene ends were 1 base for V and 10 bases for J; bases not matched to a gene: 12. CDR3 size: 16 residues. The CDR3 protein is CASSLDGRGTEGEQFF. The CDR3 region has the DNA TGTGCCAGCAGTTTAGACGGGAGGGGGACCGAAGGGGAGCAGTTCTTC.

Notes on this clonotype: The junction does not match germline at one end; this may be a read error. This chain joins TRBV5-1 and TRBJ2-2; possible D gene TRBD2, 5 bases. The CDR3 loop spans 15 amino acids. Germline CDR1 and CDR2: SGHRS and YFSETQ. The CDR3 is CASRPIGSKTVELFF. For the CDR3, the DNA is TGCGCCAGCAGGCCGATAGGGAGTAAAACCGTGGAGCTGTTTTTT.

Ten or more counts support this clonotype. This chain links TRBV20-1 with TRBJ2-2; D possibly corresponds to TRBD2 (6 bases). CDR3 length: 11 residues. Germline V lookup: CDR1 DFQATT, CDR2 SNEGSKA (reference sequence). CDR3 sequence (DNA): TGCAGCGCCGGGGGTCTAGGGGAGCTGTTTTTT. This sequence encodes CSAGGLGELFF.

This clonotype was observed at least ten times. This chain links TRBV20-1 with TRBJ2-4, with D tentatively TRBD2 (7 bases). CDR3 length: 17 amino acids. The germline CDR1 and CDR2 sequences are DFQATT and SNEGSKA (reference sequence). Trimming removed 4 bases at V and 0 bases at J, with 19 bases between. CDR3 residues: CSATRLAGDIAKNIQYF. CDR3 sequence (DNA): TGCAGTGCTACCCGTTTGGCGGGGGACATAGCCAAAAACATTCAGTACTTC.

This clonotype has ten or more counts. The V call is TRBV27, the J call TRBJ2-3, with a tentative D call TRBD1 (5 bases). Germline V gene lookup returns CDR1 MNHEY and CDR2 SMNVEV (reference sequence). V was trimmed by 3 bases and J by 2 bases, leaving 9 bases between them. The CDR3 contains 14 residues. The CDR3 DNA sequence: TGTGCCAGCAGTTTTAGGGGCCCCACAGATACGCAGTATTTT. Protein sequence: CASSFRGPTDTQYF.

This clonotype has ten or more counts. The chain recombines TRBV5-6 with TRBJ2-7, with 7 bases lining up with TRBD1. Germline values: CDR1 SGHDT, CDR2 YYEEEE. V lost 4 bases, J lost 4 bases, and 5 bases stayed unmatched. This CDR3 region has 13 residues. CDR3 DNA: TGTGCCAGCAGCCACGACAGGGCTTACGAGCAGTACTTC. Amino acid sequence: CASSHDRAYEQYF.

This clonotype was counted many times. The chain joins TRBV5-1 to TRBJ1-1; D call uncertain. V gave up 7 bases and J gave up 8 bases, with 15 bases separating them. This CDR3 has 12 amino acids. Germline V CDR1 and CDR2: SGHRS, YFSETQ. This CDR3 reads CASLEPPSEAFF. CDR3 DNA: TGCGCCAGCTTGGAGCCTCCGTCGGAAGCTTTCTTT. The entire variable domain, with the rest obtained from reference TRBV5-1 and TRBJ1-1, is as follows: KAGVTQTPRYLIKTRGQQVTLSCSPISGHRSVSWYQQTPGQGLQFLFEYFSETQRNKGNFPGRFSGRQFSNSRSEMNVSTLELGDSALYLCASLEPPSEAFFGQGTRLTVV.

This clonotype was recorded many times. This chain joins TRBV28 and TRBJ2-7, with D possibly matching TRBD1 (6 bases). The CDR3 has 14 amino acids. Germline V gene data show CDR1 as MDHEN and CDR2 as SYDVKM. V was trimmed by 6 bases and J by 3 bases, leaving 15 bases between them. CDR3 in amino acids: CASRSRGLNYEQYF. Written as DNA, the CDR3 is TGTGCCAGCAGATCCAGGGGCCTGAACTACGAGCAGTACTTC. The variable domain in full, completed from reference TRBV28 and TRBJ2-7, reads DVKVTQSSRYLVKRTGEKVFLECVQDMDHENMFWYRQDPGLGLRLIYFSYDVKMKEKGDIPEGYSVSREKKERFSLILESASTNQTSMYLCASRSRGLNYEQYFGPGTRLTVT.

The table lists this clonotype with many counts. This chain joins TRBV14 and TRBJ2-5, with 13 bases aligning to TRBD2. Looked up from germline, CDR1 is SGHDN and CDR2 is FVKESK. CDR3 length equals 15 residues. The V gene end was trimmed by 4 bases and the J gene end by 4 bases; junction bases not matched to a gene: 3. CDR3 amino acids: CASSLGLAGVETQYF. The CDR3 nucleotides are TGTGCCAGCAGCCTAGGACTAGCGGGAGTAGAGACCCAGTACTTC.

The chain recombines TRBV2 with TRBJ2-1, with 14 bases matching TRBD2. The CDR3 is 14 amino acids. Trimming at V came to 5 bases and at J to 15 bases, leaving 9 bases not matched to a gene. Germline V gene data show CDR1 as SNHLY and CDR2 as FYNNEI. The CDR3 sequence is CASSSPGLAGVGFF. The CDR3 coding sequence is TGTGCCAGCAGTTCCCCGGGACTAGCGGGAGTCGGGTTCTTC.

Turning to this clonotype: A read error may explain this, as a much larger clone is one base away. The genes are TRBV20-1 and TRBJ2-3; D remains ambiguous. This CDR3 is 11 amino acids long. From germline, CDR1 is DFQATT and CDR2 SNEGSKA (reference sequence). CDR3 region: CSAGEVNTQYF. In DNA form, the CDR3 reads TGCAGTGCTGGAGAGGTAAATACGCAGTATTTT.

This clonotype was seen many times. J is TRBJ2-7 and V is TRBV20-1; 7 bases agree with TRBD2. The CDR3 covers 13 residues. V was pared by 3 bases and J by 3 bases, with 5 bases of the junction left unmatched. From germline, CDR1 is DFQATT and CDR2 SNEGSKA (reference sequence). DNA of the CDR3: TGCAGTGCTAGTCCTAGCGGACTCTACGAGCAGTACTTC. It is translated as CSASPSGLYEQYF.

This clonotype was picked up many times. The chain employs TRBV6-5 and TRBJ1-1; TRBD1 aligns across 7 bases. The CDR3 is 15 amino acids. Per the germline V gene, CDR1 is MNHEY and CDR2 is SVGAGI. Trimming took 0 bases from V and 1 from J; bases not matched to a gene: 2. CDR3 nucleotides: TGTGCCAGCAGTTACTCCGGACAGGCGAACACTGAAGCTTTCTTT. It is translated as CASSYSGQANTEAFF.

This clonotype came up a few times. The V gene is TRBV30, the J gene TRBJ1-5; D unclear. CDR3 length: 13 residues. The germline V gene has CDR1 GTSNPN and CDR2 SVGIG (reference sequence). Trimming left V 5 bases short and J 2 bases short, with 10 bases between. The CDR3, as DNA: TGTGCCTGGTCCCAGGAGGGCAATCAGCCCCAGCATTTT. This encodes CAWSQEGNQPQHF.

This clonotype was recorded many times. The CDR3 is CSARPLAPLNNEQFF. The CDR3 bases are TGCAGTGCTAGACCGCTAGCTCCCCTTAACAATGAGCAGTTCTTC. The chain carries TRBV20-1 and TRBJ2-1; D possibly corresponds to TRBD2 (5 bases). The V and J ends lost 2 bases and 5 bases respectively, with 16 bases between them. The CDR3 has 15 amino acids. The V gene's germline CDR1 is DFQATT and CDR2 SNEGSKA (reference sequence).

This clonotype was recorded many times. The genes are TRBV20-1 and TRBJ2-1, with D possibly TRBD2 on 6 matching bases. In germline, CDR1 is DFQATT, CDR2 SNEGSKA (reference sequence). Trimming removed 3 bases from V and 0 bases from J, with 12 bases in between. This CDR3 has 15 amino acids. CDR3 amino acids: CSASGDSSSYNEQFF. The DNA for the CDR3 is TGCAGTGCTAGTGGGGACTCGAGCTCCTACAATGAGCAGTTCTTC.

This clonotype was observed a handful of times. A much bigger clone sits one base away, suggesting this may be a read error. The V gene is TRBV29-1, the J gene TRBJ2-6, with D perhaps assigned TRBD1 or TRBD2 (7 bases each). CDR1 and CDR2 from the germline V gene are SQVTM and ANQGSEA. The CDR3 contains 15 residues. CDR3 sequence: CSVGGRETGANALTF. CDR3 DNA sequence: TGCAGCGTCGGGGGGCGGGAAACAGGGGCCAACGCCCTGACTTTC. The full variable domain, in which reference TRBV29-1 and TRBJ2-6 provide the parts outside the CDR3, is SAVISQKPSRDICQRGTSLTIQCQVDSQVTMMFWYRQQPGQSLTLIATANQGSEATYESGFVIDKFPISRPNLTFSTLTVSNMSPEDSSIYLCSVGGRETGANALTFGAGSRLTVL.

At least ten counts were recorded for this clonotype. The chain has TRBV12-3 or TRBV12-4 and TRBJ1-5, with no clear D. Trimming left V 3 bases short and J 6 bases short, with 6 bases between. This CDR3 is 12 amino acids long. The chain's CDR3 is CASSFKTQPQHF. CDR3 DNA: TGTGCCAGCAGTTTTAAGACTCAGCCCCAGCATTTT.